A single sample gave rise to the 27 T cell receptor beta chains below, sequenced in a study of blood T cell repertoires in COVID-19. The protocol was immunoSEQ multiplex PCR, while the TCRdb copy is restricted to in-frame clones and leaves out a portion. The table shows roughly 140,000 clones, with roughly 81% occurring only once. The specimen was peripheral blood. All receptors come from a woman aged 55-69 years with COVID-19, enrolled during active disease.

The V call is TRBV15, the J call TRBJ1-2; D gene uncertain. Trimming took off 0 bases at V and 4 bases at J, with 12 bases between the two ends. This CDR3 region has 15 residues. Per germline, CDR1 LNHNV and CDR2 YYDKDF (reference sequence). Here the CDR3 DNA reads TGTGCCACCAGCAGAGATTTCGAGTTCGGCTATGGCTACACCTTC. It translates to CATSRDFEFGYGYTF.

The chain employs TRBV11-3 and TRBJ1-6; D is possibly TRBD1 (5 bases). The CDR3 has 13 amino acids. The V and J ends lost 4 bases and 9 bases respectively, with 10 bases between them. The germline CDR1 and CDR2 sequences are SGHNT and YENEEA. CDR3 region: CASSYRTSSPLHF. In DNA, the CDR3 is TGTGCCAGCAGCTACAGGACCTCTTCACCCCTCCACTTT.

The rearrangement links TRBV19 to TRBJ1-3; perhaps TRBD1 as D (5 bases). CDR3 size: 14 residues. Germline CDR1 and CDR2: LNHDA and SQIVND (reference sequence). V lost 4 bases and J 3 bases, leaving 10 bases between the germline ends. The CDR3 sequence is CASSSRTSGNTIYF. In DNA form, the CDR3 reads TGTGCCAGTAGTAGTCGGACAAGTGGAAACACCATATATTTT.

V usage is TRBV19 and J usage is TRBJ1-2; D not resolved. The germline V gene encodes CDR1 LNHDA and CDR2 SQIVND (reference sequence). Trimming cost V 2 bases and J 0 bases, with 7 bases left between them. The CDR3 spans 14 residues. Here the CDR3 reads CASSIQSTNYGYTF. CDR3 nucleotide sequence: TGTGCCAGTAGTATACAGTCCACTAACTATGGCTACACCTTC.

The chain couples TRBV5-1 to TRBJ2-7; 10 bases are a match to TRBD1. The V gene's germline CDR1 is SGHRS and CDR2 YFSETQ. CDR3 size: 14 residues. V lost 4 bases, J lost 1 base, and 2 bases stayed unmatched. For the CDR3, the DNA is TGCGCCAGCAGCCCGGACAGGGGGTCCTACGAGCAGTACTTC. It translates to CASSPDRGSYEQYF.

The rearrangement joins TRBV5-1 to TRBJ1-2, with unresolved D. Germline V lookup: CDR1 SGHRS, CDR2 YFSETQ. Deletions cut 0 bases from V and 3 bases from J, with 12 bases between. This CDR3 comprises 15 residues. Here the CDR3 DNA reads TGCGCCAGCAGCTTGGCGGGGTTAGGCGACTATGGCTACACCTTC. Protein sequence: CASSLAGLGDYGYTF. The full variable domain, its missing parts supplied by reference TRBV5-1 and TRBJ1-2, is KAGVTQTPRYLIKTRGQQVTLSCSPISGHRSVSWYQQTPGQGLQFLFEYFSETQRNKGNFPGRFSGRQFSNSRSEMNVSTLELGDSALYLCASSLAGLGDYGYTFGSGTRLTVV.

This clone was seen more than once but under ten times. This chain uses TRBV5-1 with TRBJ1-3, with D tentatively TRBD1 (5 bases). The CDR3 has 14 amino acids. Trimming stripped 0 bases from V and 4 bases from J, with 8 bases between. Per the germline V gene, CDR1 is SGHRS and CDR2 is YFSETQ. In DNA, the CDR3 is TGCGCCAGCAGCTTGGGGCAGGGAGGAAACACCATATATTTT. Translation: CASSLGQGGNTIYF. The whole variable domain, remainder taken from reference TRBV5-1 and TRBJ1-3, is KAGVTQTPRYLIKTRGQQVTLSCSPISGHRSVSWYQQTPGQGLQFLFEYFSETQRNKGNFPGRFSGRQFSNSRSEMNVSTLELGDSALYLCASSLGQGGNTIYFGEGSWLTVV.

The rearrangement joins TRBV7-9 to TRBJ2-2, with TRBD1 matching 9 bases. The CDR3 is 17 amino acids. V dropped 3 bases and J dropped 0; count of bases not matched to a gene: 5. Looked up from germline, CDR1 is SEHNR and CDR2 is FQNEAQ (reference sequence). As DNA, the CDR3 is TGTGCCAGCAGCTTCGTAACAGGGGGCCCGAACACCGGGGAGCTGTTTTTT. Its protein product is CASSFVTGGPNTGELFF.

The genes are TRBV29-1 and TRBJ1-2; possibly TRBD1 for D (6 bases). Per germline, CDR1 SQVTM and CDR2 ANQGSEA. Trimming took 1 base from V and 0 from J, leaving 15 bases between them. The CDR3 runs 16 residues. The CDR3 DNA sequence: TGCAGCGTTGAAGGAAGGGGCAGGGGAGCTAACTATGGCTACACCTTC. Protein product: CSVEGRGRGANYGYTF.

The gene calls are TRBV18 and TRBJ1-4; D is possibly TRBD1 (5 bases). The germline CDR1 and CDR2 sequences are KGHSH and LQKENI. V lost 6 bases to trimming and J lost 4 bases, with 12 bases between them. This CDR3 has 14 residues. The CDR3: CASSRGRDNEKLFF. CDR3 bases: TGTGCCAGCTCTAGGGGCAGGGATAATGAAAAACTGTTTTTT.

This clone was observed a handful of times. V gene TRBV6-5 combines with J gene TRBJ1-6; D possibly corresponds to TRBD1 (6 bases). The CDR3 totals 12 residues. The germline gives CDR1 MNHEY, CDR2 SVGAGI. V lost 8 bases and J lost 13, with 15 bases in between. CDR3 bases: TGTGCCAGCCGGCAGGGGCCAGACCCCCTCCACTTT. This encodes CASRQGPDPLHF.

The chain uses TRBV3-1 (or the pseudogene TRBV3-2) and TRBJ2-3; TRBD2 matches at 9 bases. V lost 3 bases and J lost 1; bases outside the gene matches: 8. The CDR3 loop spans 17 amino acids. Looked up from germline, CDR1 is LGHDT and CDR2 is YNNKEL (reference sequence). CDR3: CASSHGGGARGTDTQYF. CDR3 bases: TGTGCCAGCAGCCATGGCGGGGGGGCCAGGGGCACAGATACGCAGTATTTT.

The chain links TRBV5-1 to TRBJ1-5; 9 bases map to TRBD1. J lost 3 bases, V lost 4 bases, and 5 bases had no gene match. The CDR3 extends over 15 amino acids. CDR1 and CDR2 from the germline V gene are SGHRS and YFSETQ. The CDR3 nucleotides read TGCGCCAGCAGCCCCGGACAGGGGTCCAATCAGCCCCAGCATTTT. It yields the protein CASSPGQGSNQPQHF. The full variable domain, with the rest looked up from reference TRBV5-1 and TRBJ1-5, is KAGVTQTPRYLIKTRGQQVTLSCSPISGHRSVSWYQQTPGQGLQFLFEYFSETQRNKGNFPGRFSGRQFSNSRSEMNVSTLELGDSALYLCASSPGQGSNQPQHFGDGTRLSIL.

This clone has a handful of counts. V and J are TRBV7-2 and TRBJ2-1; 9 positions agree with TRBD2. CDR3 length: 15 amino acids. Germline values: CDR1 SGHTA, CDR2 FQGNSA. Unmatched junction bases numbered 6, after V lost 1 base and J lost 8 bases. Written as DNA, the CDR3 is TGTGCCAGCAGCTTAGTGGCGGGAGGGCCGTATGAGCAGTTCTTC. Its protein is CASSLVAGGPYEQFF. Full variable domain (rest looked up from reference TRBV7-2 and TRBJ2-1): GAGVSQSPSNKVTEKGKDVELRCDPISGHTALYWYRQSLGQGLEFLIYFQGNSAPDKSGLPSDRFSAERTGGSVSTLTIQRTQQEDSAVYLCASSLVAGGPYEQFFGPGTRLTVL.

This clone appeared a single time. The chain has TRBV6-5 and TRBJ2-7, with D possibly matching TRBD1 (6 bases). From germline, CDR1 is MNHEY and CDR2 SVGAGI. Trimming left V 7 bases short and J 3 bases short, with 10 bases between. This CDR3 is 12 amino acids long. The CDR3 nucleotides read TGTGCCAGCACCCTGGACAGCTACGAGCAGTACGTC. Translation gives CASTLDSYEQYV.

V usage is TRBV6-5 and J usage is TRBJ2-1; 7 bases match TRBD1. V shed 6 bases and J 1 base; nucleotides not matched to a gene: 6. Germline V CDR1 and CDR2: MNHEY, SVGAGI. The CDR3 has 15 amino acids. In DNA, the CDR3 is TGTGCCAGCAGACCTGACAGGGATTCCTACAATGAGCAGTTCTTC. Amino acids: CASRPDRDSYNEQFF.

The J gene is TRBJ1-2, the V gene TRBV4-2; maybe TRBD1 (5 bases). Deletions cut 0 bases from V and 6 bases from J, with 14 bases between. The CDR3 totals 15 residues. Germline CDR1 LGHNA, CDR2 YNFKEQ. CDR3 coding DNA: TGTGCCAGCAGCCAAGAGGGTCGCTCAGGGAATGGCTACACCTTC. It is translated as CASSQEGRSGNGYTF.

J is TRBJ1-5 and V is TRBV20-1; no firm D call. V shed 3 bases and J shed 2 bases, with 11 bases lying between them. CDR1 DFQATT and CDR2 SNEGSKA come from the germline V gene (reference sequence). The CDR3 has 14 residues. The CDR3: CSASSGGGNQPQHF. In DNA form, the CDR3 reads TGCAGTGCTAGTTCCGGAGGAGGCAATCAGCCCCAGCATTTT.

The rearrangement joins TRBV3-1 (or the pseudogene TRBV3-2) to TRBJ1-3; 9 nucleotides align to TRBD1. The CDR3 covers 14 residues. V was pared by 7 bases and J by 9 bases, with 10 bases of the junction left unmatched. Germline V lookup: CDR1 LGHDT, CDR2 YNNKEL (reference sequence). The CDR3 protein is CASKPKGQGATIYF. DNA for the CDR3: TGTGCCAGCAAGCCAAAGGGACAGGGAGCCACCATATATTTT.

The chain combines TRBV5-1 with TRBJ1-1; tentatively, D is TRBD1 (6 bases). The CDR3 is 18 amino acids. Germline-derived CDR1 and CDR2 are SGHRS and YFSETQ. Trimming took off 3 bases at V and 3 bases at J, with 24 bases between the two ends. The CDR3 DNA reads TGCGCCAGCAGCTCCGGGGGGGGCTATAGAAGGGAGGACACTGAAGCTTTCTTT. It translates to CASSSGGGYRREDTEAFF.

The chain combines TRBV7-9 with TRBJ1-2; 8 bases match TRBD1. The CDR3 length is 12 residues. Germline-derived CDR1 and CDR2 are SEHNR and FQNEAQ (reference sequence). V dropped 5 bases and J dropped 8; count of bases not matched to a gene: 4. The CDR3 DNA follows: TGTGCCAGCAGCCCAGGGGGCGACGGCTACACCTTC. Encoded protein: CASSPGGDGYTF.

This chain uses TRBV15 with TRBJ1-2; weak D call: TRBD1 (6 bases). Trimming stripped 6 bases from V and 4 bases from J, with 12 bases between. Germline lookup yields CDR1 LNHNV and CDR2 YYDKDF (reference sequence). This CDR3 is 13 amino acids long. CDR3 sequence: CATSMTGAYGYTF. The CDR3 bases are TGTGCCACCAGTATGACAGGTGCCTATGGCTACACCTTC.

This clone was counted a single time. The chain carries TRBV14 and TRBJ1-1; 8 bases line up with TRBD1. The V gene end was trimmed by 1 base and the J gene end by 0 bases; junction bases not matched to a gene: 1. The CDR3 length is 15 residues. Germline V gene sequence: CDR1 SGHDN, CDR2 FVKESK. CDR3 sequence (DNA): TGTGCCAGCAGCCAAGGGACAGGGATGAACACTGAAGCTTTCTTT. This gives the protein CASSQGTGMNTEAFF.

A remark on this clone: Other DNA sequences in this sample translate to the same CDR3. The V gene is TRBV19, the J gene TRBJ1-1; no firm D call. CDR1 and CDR2 (germline): LNHDA, SQIVND (reference sequence). The V end was cut by 3 bases, the J end by 1 base, with 6 bases between. The CDR3 loop spans 13 amino acids. The CDR3 sequence is CASSIGGNTEAFF. CDR3 coding DNA: TGTGCCAGTAGTATCGGAGGGAACACTGAAGCTTTCTTT.

V usage is TRBV6-5 and J usage is TRBJ1-5; D is possibly TRBD1 (5 bases). Per germline, CDR1 MNHEY and CDR2 SVGAGI. V was cut by 6 bases and J by 5 bases, with 17 bases left in between. The CDR3 length is 15 residues. In nucleotides, the CDR3 is TGTGCCAGCAGACTGGACCTGGGGGGTGATCAGCCCCAGCATTTT. It encodes CASRLDLGGDQPQHF.

V gene TRBV5-4 combines with J gene TRBJ1-2, with D perhaps TRBD1 (5 bases). V was cut by 1 base and J by 7 bases, with 14 bases left in between. This CDR3 region has 14 residues. CDR1 and CDR2 (germline): SGHNT, YYREEE (reference sequence). The CDR3 DNA follows: TGTGCCAGCAGCTTGTTTGGGGGGAAGATTGGCTACACCTTC. Its protein is CASSLFGGKIGYTF.

The chain recombines TRBV6-1 with TRBJ2-7; TRBD1 might be the D (6 bases). Germline assignment: CDR1 MNHNS and CDR2 SASEGT. Trimming left V 1 base short and J 0 bases short, with 10 bases between. CDR3 size: 15 residues. CDR3 protein: CASSEDRAPSYEQYF. CDR3 sequence (DNA): TGTGCCAGCAGTGAAGACAGGGCCCCCTCCTACGAGCAGTACTTC.